The present entry profiles one TCR beta chain with its context. This entry is derived from a study of Ad26.COV2.S vaccination and SARS-CoV-2 variants. In the study overall: Once, or twice with 56 days between doses, Ad26.COV2.S was given intramuscularly.

The method was immunoSEQ multiplex PCR; TCRdb's version includes in-frame clones alone and lacks a portion of them. Here the sample spans around 320,000 clones, around four fifths being singletons. Sample treatment: some 20 received Ad26.COV2.S at low or high dose, single or two shots; several received placebo; per-sample allocation not given. Sample collection was performed on day 63 after the first vaccine or placebo injection. The sequenced sample was peripheral blood, obtained in a trial of Ad26.COV2.S vaccine versus placebo. This TCR was recovered from a person between 18 and 65 years old who received the Ad26.COV2.S COVID-19 vaccine or a placebo.

The CDR3 coding sequence is TGTGCCAGCAGCTTAGTCTGGGGGCAAGACTATGGCTACACCTTC. This sequence encodes CASSLVWGQDYGYTF. The rearrangement joins TRBV7-8 to TRBJ1-2, with a tentative D call TRBD1 (6 bases). The V end lost 1 base, the J end lost 3 bases, and 12 bases lay between the germline ends. Germline V gene data show CDR1 as SGHVS and CDR2 as FQNEAQ. CDR3 size: 15 residues.